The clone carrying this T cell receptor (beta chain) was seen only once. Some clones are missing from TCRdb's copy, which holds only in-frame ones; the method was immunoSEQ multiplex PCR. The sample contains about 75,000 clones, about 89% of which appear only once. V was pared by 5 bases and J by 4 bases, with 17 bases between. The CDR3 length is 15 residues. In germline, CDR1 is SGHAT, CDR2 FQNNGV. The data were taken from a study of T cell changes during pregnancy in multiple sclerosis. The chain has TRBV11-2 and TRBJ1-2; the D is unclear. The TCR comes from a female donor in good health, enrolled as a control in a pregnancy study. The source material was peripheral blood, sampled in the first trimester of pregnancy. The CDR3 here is CASSPTPLGGYGYTF. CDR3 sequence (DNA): TGTGCCAGCAGCCCCACCCCCCTCGGCGGCTATGGCTACACCTTC.